The 31 T cell receptor beta chains below were found in one sample sequenced in a study of CXCR3-negative and CXCR3-positive naive CD8 T cells. The libraries of TRB cDNA were constructed through 5' RACE using UMI labels. TCRdb re-analyzed the 5' RACE reads; it lists each CDR3 protein once, without DNA. This sample's table reports about 62,000 distinct CDR3 sequences. The sample was naive CXCR3- CD8+ T cells from blood. This sample's subset: CD45RO-CCR7+CD27+CD95- naive CD8+ T cells lacking CXCR3 (TNR3-). These receptors were taken from a human donor in good health. Some clones in this sample may be carry-over from other donors' samples.

The chain carries TRBV20-1 and TRBJ1-1; no DNA is available, so the TRBD1 call from TCRdb remains unchecked. This CDR3 region has 12 residues. Germline-derived CDR1 and CDR2 are DFQATT and SNEGSKA (reference sequence). The CDR3 protein is CSARPRATEAFF.

The chain combines TRBV10-2 with TRBJ2-3; TCRdb designates TRBD1, a call that cannot be tested without DNA. The CDR3 runs to 14 residues. Germline CDR1 is WSHSY and CDR2 is SAAADI. The CDR3 is CATQRGPGTDTQYF.

The chain has TRBV9 and TRBJ2-7; no DNA is available, so the TRBD2 call from TCRdb remains unchecked. Germline CDR1 is SGDLS and CDR2 is YYNGEE. The CDR3 has 14 amino acids. CDR3 region: CASSIEALTYEQYF.

The gene calls are TRBV7-2 and TRBJ2-1; the D call from TCRdb, TRBD2, cannot be confirmed without DNA. Germline values: CDR1 SGHTA, CDR2 FQGNSA. The CDR3 is 18 residues long. The CDR3 reads CASSLRGHGLALYNEQFF.

The chain has TRBV20-1 and TRBJ2-3. This CDR3 is built from 14 residues. Germline V gene data show CDR1 as DFQATT and CDR2 as SNEGSKA (reference sequence). CDR3 protein: CSARDLTTTDTQYF.

This chain joins TRBV5-8 and TRBJ2-7. Germline V gene sequence: CDR1 SGHTS, CDR2 YDEGEE. The CDR3 loop spans 12 amino acids. The CDR3 loop reads CASRPGSYEQYF.

The V gene is TRBV6-2 or TRBV6-3, the J gene TRBJ1-1; with no DNA, the TCRdb D assignment of TRBD1 cannot be verified. The CDR3 is 15 amino acids. The germline V gene has CDR1 MNHEY and CDR2 SVGEGT. This CDR3 is CASRDLTGEETEAFF.

The V call is TRBV4-2, the J call TRBJ2-1; checking the TCRdb D call of TRBD2 is not possible without DNA. Germline CDR1 and CDR2: LGHNA and YNFKEQ. CDR3 length: 15 amino acids. The CDR3 sequence is CASSQEAGGPDEQFF.

The chain joins TRBV7-9 to TRBJ2-7. Germline V gives CDR1 SEHNR, CDR2 FQNEAQ (reference sequence). This CDR3 has 13 residues. CDR3 sequence reads: CASSSDVSYEQYF.

The V and J genes are TRBV12-3 or TRBV12-4 and TRBJ2-2; without DNA, the TCRdb call of TRBD1 cannot be checked. There are 13 residues in the CDR3. The CDR3 protein is CASSYRDHGELFF.

This chain's CDR3 is CSVGGTGTGGEQFF. The chain carries TRBV29-1 and TRBJ2-1; absent DNA, TCRdb's TRBD1 call cannot be checked. Germline CDR1 is SQVTM and CDR2 is ANQGSEA. The CDR3 is made up of 14 amino acids.

The chain employs TRBV7-9 and TRBJ2-7; no DNA is available, so the TRBD1 call from TCRdb remains unchecked. Germline V CDR1 and CDR2: SEHNR, FQNEAQ (reference sequence). CDR3 length equals 14 residues. The CDR3 loop reads CASTPSEGSYEQYF.

The chain carries TRBV7-8 and TRBJ2-5; TCRdb's assignment of TRBD1 cannot be checked, as there is no DNA. The germline V gene has CDR1 SGHVS and CDR2 FQNEAQ. The CDR3 is 14 amino acids. CDR3 sequence reads: CASSPPPTPETQYF.

This rearrangement joins TRBV25-1 to TRBJ2-1; the D call of TRBD2 rests on TCRdb alone, since no DNA is present to check it. Germline V gives CDR1 MGHDK, CDR2 SYGVNS. The CDR3 spans 14 residues. CDR3 amino acids: CATRVDFSYNEQFF.

The chain couples TRBV29-1 to TRBJ1-3. CDR1 and CDR2 (germline): SQVTM, ANQGSEA. The CDR3 has 13 residues. CDR3: CSVASGSGNTIYF.

By frequency, this clonotype is medium-sized. The chain is built from TRBV7-6 and TRBJ2-3; TCRdb proposes TRBD2, but this gene call is untestable without DNA. Germline loops: CDR1 SGHVS, CDR2 FNYEAQ. There are 17 residues in the CDR3. The CDR3 spells CASSLIGAAGLTDTQYF.

This chain joins TRBV7-9 and TRBJ1-5. Per the germline V gene, CDR1 is SEHNR and CDR2 is FQNEAQ (reference sequence). CDR3 size: 18 residues. The CDR3 here is CASSAIPGAGPSNQPQHF.

The V gene is TRBV7-8, the J gene TRBJ2-2; TCRdb picks TRBD1, but there is no DNA to check that call. The CDR3 contains 17 residues. The germline CDR1 and CDR2 sequences are SGHVS and FQNEAQ. The CDR3: CASSMVGTGANTGELFF.

The chain has TRBV6-2 or TRBV6-3 and TRBJ1-6; the D call of TRBD1 rests on TCRdb alone, since no DNA is present to check it. CDR1 and CDR2 from the germline V gene are MNHEY and SVGEGT. CDR3 length: 14 amino acids. The CDR3 loop is CASSPDSYNSPLHF.

The chain couples TRBV18 to TRBJ2-7; TCRdb outputs TRBD1, but without DNA this stays unchecked. Germline V gene data show CDR1 as KGHSH and CDR2 as LQKENI. CDR3 length: 18 amino acids. CDR3 sequence: CASSPPTDRGQLGYEQYF.

This rearrangement joins TRBV7-8 to TRBJ2-1. The CDR3 runs to 11 residues. In germline, CDR1 is SGHVS, CDR2 FQNEAQ. The CDR3: CASSLASEQFF.

The genes are TRBV7-7 and TRBJ1-3. CDR3 length: 13 residues. The germline CDR1 and CDR2 sequences are SSHAT and FNYEAQ (reference sequence). The CDR3 protein is CASSVGVGNTIYF.

The V call is TRBV7-9, the J call TRBJ2-7; the D gene TCRdb calls, TRBD2, cannot be checked with no DNA. This CDR3 has 15 residues. The germline CDR1 and CDR2 sequences are SEHNR and FQNEAQ (reference sequence). CDR3 in amino acids: CASSLGTSGSNEQYF. The full variable domain, completed using reference TRBV7-9 and TRBJ2-7, is DTGVSQNPRHKITKRGQNVTFRCDPISEHNRLYWYRQTLGQGPEFLTYFQNEAQLEKSRLLSDRFSAERPKGSFSTLEIQRTEQGDSAMYLCASSLGTSGSNEQYFGPGTRLTVT.

V and J are TRBV28 and TRBJ2-5; the TCRdb call, TRBD1, lacks DNA for checking. The CDR3 extends over 14 amino acids. Germline lookup yields CDR1 MDHEN and CDR2 SYDVKM. The CDR3 sequence is CASSYRDLVETQYF.

The chain recombines TRBV7-9 with TRBJ2-1; the D call of TRBD1 rests on TCRdb alone, since no DNA is present to check it. Germline V gene lookup returns CDR1 SEHNR and CDR2 FQNEAQ (reference sequence). This CDR3 is 15 amino acids long. CDR3 region: CASSFRGPVYNEQFF.

This chain connects TRBV27 to TRBJ2-5; TCRdb names TRBD2, which stays unverified in the absence of DNA. This CDR3 is built from 14 residues. The germline V gene has CDR1 MNHEY and CDR2 SMNVEV (reference sequence). The CDR3 spells CASSDGLMDETQYF.

V gene TRBV9 combines with J gene TRBJ2-7; TCRdb proposes TRBD1, but this gene call is untestable without DNA. CDR1 SGDLS and CDR2 YYNGEE come from the germline V gene. This CDR3 contains 15 residues. The CDR3 here is CASSERTGGIYEQYF.

The J gene is TRBJ2-7, the V gene TRBV9; TCRdb gives TRBD1 as the D gene, but with no DNA this cannot be confirmed. The CDR3 loop spans 14 amino acids. Germline V lookup: CDR1 SGDLS, CDR2 YYNGEE. CDR3: CASSPVQGGDEQYF.

The J gene is TRBJ1-1, the V gene TRBV29-1. Germline V lookup: CDR1 SQVTM, CDR2 ANQGSEA. CDR3 length: 15 residues. CDR3 sequence reads: CSVEEGVGLNTEAFF. Using reference TRBV29-1 and TRBJ1-1 for the parts outside the CDR3, the full variable domain is SAVISQKPSRDICQRGTSLTIQCQVDSQVTMMFWYRQQPGQSLTLIATANQGSEATYESGFVIDKFPISRPNLTFSTLTVSNMSPEDSSIYLCSVEEGVGLNTEAFFGQGTRLTVV.

This chain connects TRBV20-1 to TRBJ1-2. CDR3 size: 16 residues. CDR1 is DFQATT, CDR2 SNEGSKA, per germline (reference sequence). The CDR3 is CSASSGLNWENYGYTF.

This chain links TRBV7-8 with TRBJ2-5; TCRdb names TRBD2, which stays unverified in the absence of DNA. The germline CDR1 and CDR2 sequences are SGHVS and FQNEAQ. This CDR3 contains 17 residues. This CDR3 is CASSSPPTRTVQETQYF.